This T cell receptor beta chain came from a study of blood T cell repertoires in COVID-19. Study background: The United States, Italy and Spain were the sources of the acute and convalescent COVID-19 samples.

Clones were sequenced by immunoSEQ multiplex PCR, and TCRdb holds only the in-frame ones, with some missing. The profile shows just under 95,000 clones, about 80% of them singletons. The TCR was taken from a human donor in a cohort sampled during active COVID-19. Sequencing was performed on peripheral blood.

CDR3 in amino acids: CASRGDTYEQYF. CDR3 in DNA: TGTGCCAGTCGGGGGGACACATACGAGCAGTACTTC. V gene TRBV28 combines with J gene TRBJ2-7, with a weak D call TRBD2 (7 bases). Germline CDR1 is MDHEN and CDR2 is SYDVKM. V shed 9 bases and J shed 4 bases, with 13 bases lying between them. The CDR3 is 12 amino acids.